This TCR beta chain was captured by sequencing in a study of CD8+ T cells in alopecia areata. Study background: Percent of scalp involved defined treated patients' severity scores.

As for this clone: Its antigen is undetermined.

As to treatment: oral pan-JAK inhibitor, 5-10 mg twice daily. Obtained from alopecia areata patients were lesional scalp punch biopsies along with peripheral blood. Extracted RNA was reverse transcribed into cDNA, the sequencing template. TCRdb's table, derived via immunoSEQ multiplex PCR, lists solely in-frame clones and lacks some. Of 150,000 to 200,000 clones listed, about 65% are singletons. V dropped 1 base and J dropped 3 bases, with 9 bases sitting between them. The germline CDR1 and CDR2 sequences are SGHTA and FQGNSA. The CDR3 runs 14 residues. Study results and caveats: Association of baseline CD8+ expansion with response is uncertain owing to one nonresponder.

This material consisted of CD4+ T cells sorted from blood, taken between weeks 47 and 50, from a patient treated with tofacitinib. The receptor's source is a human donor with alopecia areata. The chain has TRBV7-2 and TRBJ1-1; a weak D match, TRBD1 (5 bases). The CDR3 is CASSLGGGDTEAFF. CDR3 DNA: TGTGCCAGCAGCTTAGGTGGGGGGGACACTGAAGCTTTCTTT.